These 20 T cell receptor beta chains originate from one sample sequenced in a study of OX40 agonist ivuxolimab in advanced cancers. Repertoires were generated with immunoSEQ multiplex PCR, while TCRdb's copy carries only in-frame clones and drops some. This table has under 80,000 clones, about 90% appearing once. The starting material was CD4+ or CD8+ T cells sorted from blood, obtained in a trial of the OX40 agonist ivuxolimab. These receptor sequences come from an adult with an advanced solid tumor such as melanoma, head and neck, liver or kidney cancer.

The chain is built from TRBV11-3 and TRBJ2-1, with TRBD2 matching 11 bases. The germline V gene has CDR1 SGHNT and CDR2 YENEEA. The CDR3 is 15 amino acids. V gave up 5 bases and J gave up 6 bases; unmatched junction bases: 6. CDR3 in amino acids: CASSPPSGRPNEQFF. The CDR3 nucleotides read TGTGCCAGCAGCCCCCCTAGCGGGAGGCCCAATGAGCAGTTCTTC.

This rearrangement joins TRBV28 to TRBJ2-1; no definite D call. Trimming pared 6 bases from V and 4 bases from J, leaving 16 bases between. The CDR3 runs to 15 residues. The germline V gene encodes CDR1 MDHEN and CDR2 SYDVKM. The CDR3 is CASSRTTIGYNEQFF. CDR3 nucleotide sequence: TGTGCCAGCAGCCGAACTACCATAGGGTACAATGAGCAGTTCTTC. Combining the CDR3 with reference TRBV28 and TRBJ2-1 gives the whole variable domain DVKVTQSSRYLVKRTGEKVFLECVQDMDHENMFWYRQDPGLGLRLIYFSYDVKMKEKGDIPEGYSVSREKKERFSLILESASTNQTSMYLCASSRTTIGYNEQFFGPGTRLTVL.

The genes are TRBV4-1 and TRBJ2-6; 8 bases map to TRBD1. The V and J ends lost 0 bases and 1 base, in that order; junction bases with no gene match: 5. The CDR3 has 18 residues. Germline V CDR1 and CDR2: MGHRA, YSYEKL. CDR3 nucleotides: TGCGCCAGCAGCCAAGATAGGGACAGGTTGTCTGGGGCCAACGTCCTGACTTTC. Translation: CASSQDRDRLSGANVLTF.

The CDR3 reads CASIRYNEQFF. The CDR3 nucleotides are TGTGCCAGCATCCGATACAATGAGCAGTTCTTC. This chain links TRBV28 with TRBJ2-1, with D uncertain. Trimming stripped 7 bases from V and 4 bases from J, with 5 bases between. Germline lookup yields CDR1 MDHEN and CDR2 SYDVKM. The CDR3 sequence is 11 residues long. Together with reference TRBV28 and TRBJ2-1, the CDR3 gives the full variable domain: DVKVTQSSRYLVKRTGEKVFLECVQDMDHENMFWYRQDPGLGLRLIYFSYDVKMKEKGDIPEGYSVSREKKERFSLILESASTNQTSMYLCASIRYNEQFFGPGTRLTVL.

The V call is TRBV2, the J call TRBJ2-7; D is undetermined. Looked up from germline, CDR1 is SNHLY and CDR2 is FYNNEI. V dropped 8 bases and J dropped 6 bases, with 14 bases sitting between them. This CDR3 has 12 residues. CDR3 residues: CASHNPGSEQYF. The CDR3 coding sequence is TGTGCCAGCCACAATCCTGGAAGCGAGCAGTACTTC.

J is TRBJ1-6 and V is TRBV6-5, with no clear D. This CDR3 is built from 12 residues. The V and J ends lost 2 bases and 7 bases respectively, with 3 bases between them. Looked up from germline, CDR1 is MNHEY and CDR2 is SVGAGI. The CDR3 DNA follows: TGTGCCAGCAGTTACCGAAATTCACCCCTCCACTTT. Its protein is CASSYRNSPLHF.

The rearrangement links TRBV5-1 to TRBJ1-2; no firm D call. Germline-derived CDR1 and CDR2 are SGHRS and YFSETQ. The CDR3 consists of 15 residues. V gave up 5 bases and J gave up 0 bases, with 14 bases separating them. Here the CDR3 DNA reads TGCGCCAGCAGTCGAGACGGTGGCCCTAACTATGGCTACACCTTC. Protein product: CASSRDGGPNYGYTF.

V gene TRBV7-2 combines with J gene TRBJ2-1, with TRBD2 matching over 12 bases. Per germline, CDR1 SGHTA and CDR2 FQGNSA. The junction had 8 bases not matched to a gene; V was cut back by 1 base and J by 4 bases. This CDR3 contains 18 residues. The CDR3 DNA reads TGTGCCAGCAGCTTAGGACTAGCGGGAGCCCTCCGTTACAATGAGCAGTTCTTC. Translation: CASSLGLAGALRYNEQFF.

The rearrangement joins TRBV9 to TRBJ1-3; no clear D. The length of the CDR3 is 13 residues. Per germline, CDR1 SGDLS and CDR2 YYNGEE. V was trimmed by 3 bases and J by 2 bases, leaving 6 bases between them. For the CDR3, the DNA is TGTGCCAGCAGCGAGATGGCTGGAAACACCATATATTTT. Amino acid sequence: CASSEMAGNTIYF. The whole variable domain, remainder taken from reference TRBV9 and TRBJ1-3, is DSGVTQTPKHLITATGQRVTLRCSPRSGDLSVYWYQQSLDQGLQFLIQYYNGEERAKGNILERFSAQQFPDLHSELNLSSLELGDSALYFCASSEMAGNTIYFGEGSWLTVV.

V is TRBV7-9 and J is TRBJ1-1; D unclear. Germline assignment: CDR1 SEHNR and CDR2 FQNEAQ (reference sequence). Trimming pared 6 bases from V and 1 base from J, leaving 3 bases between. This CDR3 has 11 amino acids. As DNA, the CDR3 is TGTGCCAGCAGTCAGAACACTGAAGCTTTCTTT. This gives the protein CASSQNTEAFF.

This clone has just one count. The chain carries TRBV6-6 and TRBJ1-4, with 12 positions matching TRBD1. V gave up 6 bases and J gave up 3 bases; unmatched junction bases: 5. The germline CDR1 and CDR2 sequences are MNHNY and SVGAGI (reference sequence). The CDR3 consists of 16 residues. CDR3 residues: CASSQGQGAANEKLFF. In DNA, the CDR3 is TGTGCCAGCAGCCAGGGACAGGGGGCAGCTAATGAAAAACTGTTTTTT.

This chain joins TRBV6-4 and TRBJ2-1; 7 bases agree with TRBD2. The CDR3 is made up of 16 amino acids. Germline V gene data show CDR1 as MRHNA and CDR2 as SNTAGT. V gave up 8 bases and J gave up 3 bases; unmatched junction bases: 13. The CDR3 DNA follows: TGTGCCAGCTATAAGCAGGTGGGAGGGGTCTACAATGAGCAGTTCTTC. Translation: CASYKQVGGVYNEQFF.

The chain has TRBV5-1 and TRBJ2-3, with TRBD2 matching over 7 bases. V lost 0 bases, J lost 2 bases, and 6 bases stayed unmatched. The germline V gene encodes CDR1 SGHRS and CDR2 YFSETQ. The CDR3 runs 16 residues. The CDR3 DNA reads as TGCGCCAGCAGCTTGGCCAGTACTAGCGACACAGATACGCAGTATTTT. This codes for CASSLASTSDTDTQYF.

The CDR3 sequence: CASSQIRDSLSGNTIYF. CDR3 DNA sequence: TGCGCCAGCAGCCAAATCCGGGACTCCCTCTCTGGAAACACCATATATTTT. The rearrangement links TRBV4-1 to TRBJ1-3; the D gene is possibly TRBD1 (5 bases). The CDR3 loop spans 17 amino acids. CDR1 is MGHRA, CDR2 YSYEKL, per germline. Trimming removed 2 bases from V and 0 bases from J, with 14 bases in between.

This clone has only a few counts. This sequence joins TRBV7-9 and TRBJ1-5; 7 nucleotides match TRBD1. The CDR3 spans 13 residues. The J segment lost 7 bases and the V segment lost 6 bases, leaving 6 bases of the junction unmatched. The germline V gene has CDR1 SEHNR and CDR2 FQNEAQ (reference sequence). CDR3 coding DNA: TGTGCCAGCAGTCCAGGGGGTGGACAGCCCCAGCATTTT. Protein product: CASSPGGGQPQHF.

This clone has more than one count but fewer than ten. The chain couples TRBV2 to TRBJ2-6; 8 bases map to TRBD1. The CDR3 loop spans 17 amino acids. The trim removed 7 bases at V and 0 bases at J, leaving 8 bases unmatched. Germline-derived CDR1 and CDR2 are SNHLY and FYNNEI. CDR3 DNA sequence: TGTGCCAGCAACGGGGGACAGGCCCTCTCTGGGGCCAACGTCCTGACTTTC. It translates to CASNGGQALSGANVLTF. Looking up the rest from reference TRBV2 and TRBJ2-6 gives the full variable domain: EPEVTQTPSHQVTQMGQEVILRCVPISNHLYFYWYRQILGQKVEFLVSFYNNEISEKSEIFDDQFSVERPDGSNFTLKIRSTKLEDSAMYFCASNGGQALSGANVLTFGAGSRLTVL.

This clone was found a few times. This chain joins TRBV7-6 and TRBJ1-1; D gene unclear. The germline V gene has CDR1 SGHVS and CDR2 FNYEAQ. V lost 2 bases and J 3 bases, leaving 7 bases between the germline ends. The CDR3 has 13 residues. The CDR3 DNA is TGTGCCAGCAGCTTATCTAGTGACACTGAAGCTTTCTTT. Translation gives CASSLSSDTEAFF. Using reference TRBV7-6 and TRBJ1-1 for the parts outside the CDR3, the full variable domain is GAGVSQSPRYKVTKRGQDVALRCDPISGHVSLYWYRQALGQGPEFLTYFNYEAQQDKSGLPNDRFSAERPEGSISTLTIQRTEQRDSAMYRCASSLSSDTEAFFGQGTRLTVV.

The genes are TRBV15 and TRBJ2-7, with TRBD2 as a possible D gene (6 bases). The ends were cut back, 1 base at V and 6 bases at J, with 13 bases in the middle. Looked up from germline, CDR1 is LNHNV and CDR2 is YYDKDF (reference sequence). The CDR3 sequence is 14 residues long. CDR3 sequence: CATSRGREEGEQYF. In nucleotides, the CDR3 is TGTGCCACCAGCAGAGGGCGAGAGGAGGGCGAGCAGTACTTC.

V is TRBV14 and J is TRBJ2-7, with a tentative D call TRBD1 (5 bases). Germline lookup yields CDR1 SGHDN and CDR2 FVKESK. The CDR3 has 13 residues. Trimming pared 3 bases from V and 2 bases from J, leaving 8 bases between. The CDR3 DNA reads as TGTGCCAGCAGCCAGACAGAGACCTACGAGCAGTACTTC. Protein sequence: CASSQTETYEQYF.

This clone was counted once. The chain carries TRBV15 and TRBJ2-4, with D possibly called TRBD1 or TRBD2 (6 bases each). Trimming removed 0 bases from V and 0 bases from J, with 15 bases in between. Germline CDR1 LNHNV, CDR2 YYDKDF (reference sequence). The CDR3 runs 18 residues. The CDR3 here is CATSRDLTGGVAKNIQYF. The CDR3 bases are TGTGCCACCAGCAGAGACCTGACAGGCGGGGTAGCCAAAAACATTCAGTACTTC.